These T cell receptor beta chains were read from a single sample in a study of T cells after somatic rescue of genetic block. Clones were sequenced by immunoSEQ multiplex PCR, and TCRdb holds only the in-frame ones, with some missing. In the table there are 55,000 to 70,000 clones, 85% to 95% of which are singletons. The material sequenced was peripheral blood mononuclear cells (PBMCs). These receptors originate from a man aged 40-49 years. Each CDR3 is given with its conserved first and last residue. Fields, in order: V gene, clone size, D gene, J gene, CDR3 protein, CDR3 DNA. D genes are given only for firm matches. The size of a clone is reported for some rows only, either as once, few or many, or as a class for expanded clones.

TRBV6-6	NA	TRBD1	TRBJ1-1	CASSSGQEWAEAFF	TGTGCCAGCAGTTCCGGACAGGAATGGGCTGAAGCTTTCTTT
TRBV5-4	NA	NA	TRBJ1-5	CATARDPGYPQHF	TGTGCCACCGCCCGGGACCCAGGATATCCCCAGCATTTT
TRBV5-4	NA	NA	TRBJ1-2	CASSLGTERTNYGYTF	TGTGCCAGCAGCTTGGGGACCGAACGGACTAACTATGGCTACACCTTC
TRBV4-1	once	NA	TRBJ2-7	CASSQALGSPYEQYF	TGCGCCAGCAGCCAAGCTCTAGGGAGTCCCTACGAGCAGTACTTC
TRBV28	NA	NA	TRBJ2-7	CASKVGLTYEQYF	TGTGCCAGCAAGGTGGGCCTGACCTACGAGCAGTACTTC
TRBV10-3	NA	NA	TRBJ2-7	CAIRAGSYEQYF	TGTGCCATCAGGGCCGGATCCTACGAGCAGTACTTC
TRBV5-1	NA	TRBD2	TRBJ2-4	CASTPGGGGAKNIQYF	TGCGCCAGCACCCCTGGTGGCGGGGGGGCCAAAAACATTCAGTACTTC
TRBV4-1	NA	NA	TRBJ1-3	CASSQLWGILGNTIYF	TGCGCCAGCAGCCAACTGTGGGGGATCCTTGGAAACACCATATATTTT
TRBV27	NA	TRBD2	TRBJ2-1	CASKPWGLAGGNEQFF	TGTGCCAGCAAACCATGGGGACTAGCGGGGGGAAATGAGCAGTTCTTC
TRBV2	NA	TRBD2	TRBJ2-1	CAVQSGSSYNEQFF	TGTGCCGTTCAGAGCGGGAGCTCCTACAATGAGCAGTTCTTC
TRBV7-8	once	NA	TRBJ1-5	CASSLSGYQPQHF	TGTGCCAGCAGCTTAAGCGGGTATCAGCCCCAGCATTTT
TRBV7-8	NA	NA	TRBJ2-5	CASSLDDRSAQETQYF	TGTGCCAGCAGCTTAGATGACAGATCGGCACAAGAGACCCAGTACTTC
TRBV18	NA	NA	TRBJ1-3	CASSPPQGSRNTIYF	TGTGCCAGCTCACCACCGCAGGGTAGTAGAAACACCATATATTTT
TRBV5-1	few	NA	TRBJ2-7	CASSLEPEYYEQYF	TGCGCCAGCAGCTTGGAACCGGAATACTACGAGCAGTACTTC
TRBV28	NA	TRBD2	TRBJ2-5	CASRVGLAGGRETQYF	TGTGCCAGCAGGGTGGGACTAGCGGGAGGGCGTGAGACCCAGTACTTC
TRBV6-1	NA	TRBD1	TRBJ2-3	CASRTGGFADTQYF	TGTGCCAGCAGGACAGGGGGCTTTGCAGATACGCAGTATTTT
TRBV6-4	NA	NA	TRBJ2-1	CASSDSETISYNEQFF	TGTGCCAGCAGTGACTCCGAGACTATCTCCTACAATGAGCAGTTCTTC
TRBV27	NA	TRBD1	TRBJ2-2	CASSLSPGGAENTGELFF	TGTGCCAGCAGTTTATCCCCAGGGGGCGCGGAGAACACCGGGGAGCTGTTTTTT
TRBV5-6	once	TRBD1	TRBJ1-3	CASSLRDRSIGNTIYF	TGTGCCAGCAGCCTACGGGACAGGAGTATCGGAAACACCATATATTTT
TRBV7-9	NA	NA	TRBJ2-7	CASSLRHPPYEQYF	TGTGCCAGCAGCTTACGACATCCCCCCTACGAGCAGTACTTC
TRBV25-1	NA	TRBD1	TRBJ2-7	CASSAPGQGTYEQYF	TGTGCCAGCAGTGCTCCGGGACAGGGGACCTACGAGCAGTACTTC
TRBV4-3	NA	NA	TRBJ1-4	CASSQGRGANEKLFF	TGCGCCAGCAGCCAAGGGCGGGGTGCTAATGAAAAACTGTTTTTT
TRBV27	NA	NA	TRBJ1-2	CASSPYRAGIYGYTF	TGTGCCAGCAGTCCCTACCGGGCAGGGATCTATGGCTACACCTTC
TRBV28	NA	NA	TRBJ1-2	CASVIRGLEVYGYTF	TGTGCCAGCGTAATTAGGGGGTTGGAGGTTTATGGCTACACCTTC
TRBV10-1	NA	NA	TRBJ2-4	CASSEGSFGGIQYF	TGCGCCAGCAGTGAGGGTAGTTTTGGGGGGATTCAGTACTTC
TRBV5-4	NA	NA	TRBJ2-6	CASSLGDNTILSGANVLTF	TGTGCCAGCAGCTTGGGGGACAACACCATCCTCTCTGGGGCCAACGTCCTGACTTTC
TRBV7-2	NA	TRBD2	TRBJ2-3	CASNDGTSGRTDTQYF	TGTGCCAGCAACGACGGGACTAGCGGACGCACAGATACGCAGTATTTT
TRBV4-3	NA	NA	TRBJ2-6	CASSRNPWAPGANVLTF	TGCGCCAGCAGCCGTAACCCCTGGGCACCTGGGGCCAACGTCCTGACTTTC
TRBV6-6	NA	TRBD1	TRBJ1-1	CASGLGQGVGNTEAFF	TGTGCCAGCGGATTGGGACAGGGGGTTGGGAACACTGAAGCTTTCTTT